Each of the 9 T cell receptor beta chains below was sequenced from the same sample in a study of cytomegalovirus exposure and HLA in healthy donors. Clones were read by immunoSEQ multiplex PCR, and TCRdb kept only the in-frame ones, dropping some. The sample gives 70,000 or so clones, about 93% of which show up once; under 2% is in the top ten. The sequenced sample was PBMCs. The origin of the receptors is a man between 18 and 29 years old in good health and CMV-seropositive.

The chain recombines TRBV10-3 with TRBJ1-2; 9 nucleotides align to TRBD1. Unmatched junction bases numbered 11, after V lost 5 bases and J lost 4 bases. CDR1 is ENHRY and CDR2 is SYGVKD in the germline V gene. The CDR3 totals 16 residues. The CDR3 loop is CAISRDREGSGYGYTF. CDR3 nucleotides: TGTGCCATCAGTCGGGACAGGGAAGGCTCCGGCTATGGCTACACCTTC.

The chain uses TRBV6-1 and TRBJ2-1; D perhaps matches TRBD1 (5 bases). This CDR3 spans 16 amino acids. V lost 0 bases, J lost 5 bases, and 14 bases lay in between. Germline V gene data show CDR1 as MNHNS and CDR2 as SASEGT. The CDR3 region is CASSEAGLFTHNEQFF. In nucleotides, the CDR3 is TGTGCCAGCAGTGAAGCGGGGCTATTTACCCACAATGAGCAGTTCTTC.

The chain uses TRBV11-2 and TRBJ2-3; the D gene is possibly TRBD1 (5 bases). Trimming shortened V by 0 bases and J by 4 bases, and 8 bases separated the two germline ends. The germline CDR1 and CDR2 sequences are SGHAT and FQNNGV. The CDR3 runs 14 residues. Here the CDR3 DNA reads TGTGCCAGCAGCTTAGAGTTGGGGCCAGATACGCAGTATTTT. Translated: CASSLELGPDTQYF.

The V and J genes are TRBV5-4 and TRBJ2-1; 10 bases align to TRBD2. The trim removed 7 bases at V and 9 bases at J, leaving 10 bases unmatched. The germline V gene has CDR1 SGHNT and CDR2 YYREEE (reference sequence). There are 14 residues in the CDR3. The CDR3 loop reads CASGEREGHGEQFF. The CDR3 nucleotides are TGTGCCAGCGGAGAGCGGGAGGGCCATGGTGAGCAGTTCTTC.

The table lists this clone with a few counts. For the CDR3, the DNA is TGTGCCAGCAGTATTAGCCGCCCAGATACGCAGTATTTT. As protein: CASSISRPDTQYF. The chain is built from TRBV27 and TRBJ2-3, with D unclear. This CDR3 is built from 13 residues. Per the germline V gene, CDR1 is MNHEY and CDR2 is SMNVEV (reference sequence). V was pared by 5 bases and J by 4 bases, with 10 bases between.

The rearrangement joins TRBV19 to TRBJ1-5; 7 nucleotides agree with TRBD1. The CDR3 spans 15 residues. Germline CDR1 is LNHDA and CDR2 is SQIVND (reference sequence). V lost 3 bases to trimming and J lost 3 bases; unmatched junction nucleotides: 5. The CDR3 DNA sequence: TGTGCCAGTAGTATCAGACAGGGCATCAATCAGCCCCAGCATTTT. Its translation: CASSIRQGINQPQHF. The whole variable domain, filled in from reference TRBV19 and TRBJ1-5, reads DGGITQSPKYLFRKEGQNVTLSCEQNLNHDAMYWYRQDPGQGLRLIYYSQIVNDFQKGDIAEGYSVSREKKESFPLTVTSAQKNPTAFYLCASSIRQGINQPQHFGDGTRLSIL.

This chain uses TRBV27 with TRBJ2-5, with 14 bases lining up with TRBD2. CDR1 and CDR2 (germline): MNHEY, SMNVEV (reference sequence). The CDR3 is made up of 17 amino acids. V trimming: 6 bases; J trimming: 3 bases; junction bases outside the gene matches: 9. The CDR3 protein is CASRGLAGDGAEETQYF. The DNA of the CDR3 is TGTGCCAGCAGGGGACTAGCGGGAGACGGCGCTGAAGAGACCCAGTACTTC.

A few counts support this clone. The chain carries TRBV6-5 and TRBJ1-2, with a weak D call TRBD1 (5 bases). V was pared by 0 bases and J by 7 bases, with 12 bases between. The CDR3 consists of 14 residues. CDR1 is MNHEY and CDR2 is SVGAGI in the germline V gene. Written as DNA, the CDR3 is TGTGCCAGCAGTTACTCGAAGGCGGGGCTTGGCTACACCTTC. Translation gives CASSYSKAGLGYTF.

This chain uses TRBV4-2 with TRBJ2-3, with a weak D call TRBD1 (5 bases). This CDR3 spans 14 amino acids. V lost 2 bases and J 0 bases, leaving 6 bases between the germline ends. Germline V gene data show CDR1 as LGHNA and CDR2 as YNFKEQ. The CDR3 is CASSQRQSTDTQYF. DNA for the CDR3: TGTGCCAGCAGCCAACGACAGAGCACAGATACGCAGTATTTT.